This entry lists 27 T cell receptor beta chains sequenced from one sample in a study of T cell responses to AZD1222 COVID-19 vaccine. The table came from immunoSEQ multiplex PCR; TCRdb's copy has only in-frame clones and leaves some out. The repertoire has 150,000 or so clones, approximately 90% of them found once; the top ten carry 6.9%. The sequencing used peripheral blood, collected after recovery from COVID-19. Receptors were obtained from an adult who had recovered from COVID-19.

This clone was seen more than once but under ten times. Other DNA sequences from this sample encode an identical CDR3 as well. J is TRBJ1-6 and V is TRBV18; D is possibly TRBD1 (5 bases). Trimming shortened V by 3 bases and J by 9 bases, and 12 bases separated the two germline ends. Germline lookup yields CDR1 KGHSH and CDR2 LQKENI. The CDR3 length is 14 residues. DNA for the CDR3: TGTGCCAGCTCACCTGAGGGGCAAGGTTCACCCCTCCACTTT. Translating gives CASSPEGQGSPLHF.

This rearrangement joins TRBV6-6 to TRBJ2-3; the D is unclear. The CDR3 runs to 12 residues. The ends were cut back, 5 bases at V and 6 bases at J, with 9 bases in the middle. In germline, CDR1 is MNHNY, CDR2 SVGAGI (reference sequence). The CDR3 bases are TGTGCCAGCAGTCCGTCTAAGGATACGCAGTATTTT. Protein: CASSPSKDTQYF.

This clone was detected a few times. The CDR3 DNA sequence: TGTGCCACCGGGGGGCCCAACGAGCAGTACTTC. Encoded protein: CATGGPNEQYF. The genes are TRBV2 and TRBJ2-7; perhaps TRBD2 as D (7 bases). The germline V and J ends were trimmed by 10 bases and 5 bases, with 12 bases remaining between them. Per the germline V gene, CDR1 is SNHLY and CDR2 is FYNNEI. The CDR3 is 11 amino acids.

V is TRBV27 and J is TRBJ2-5, with 12 bases matching TRBD1. Germline V CDR1 and CDR2: MNHEY, SMNVEV (reference sequence). The V segment lost 7 bases and the J segment 5 bases; nucleotides outside the gene matches: 8. The CDR3 is 15 residues long. CDR3 nucleotide sequence: TGTGCCAGCACATCCGGGACAGGGGGCCAGGAGACCCAGTACTTC. Encoded protein: CASTSGTGGQETQYF.

The chain carries TRBV7-2 and TRBJ1-5; tentatively, D is TRBD1 (5 bases). The germline V and J ends were trimmed by 3 bases and 4 bases, with 7 bases remaining between them. Germline values: CDR1 SGHTA, CDR2 FQGNSA. CDR3 length: 13 amino acids. CDR3: CASSFGGNQPQHF. CDR3 nucleotide sequence: TGTGCCAGCAGCTTCGGGGGTAATCAGCCCCAGCATTTT.

The chain recombines TRBV18 with TRBJ2-1; 10 nucleotides align to TRBD1. Germline assignment: CDR1 KGHSH and CDR2 LQKENI. The trim removed 3 bases at V and 4 bases at J, leaving 6 bases unmatched. The CDR3 spans 16 residues. The CDR3: CASSPPGQGTYNEQFF. CDR3 coding DNA: TGTGCCAGCTCACCCCCGGGACAGGGGACGTACAATGAGCAGTTCTTC.

The count of this clone is one. The chain employs TRBV3-1 (or the pseudogene TRBV3-2) and TRBJ2-1, with a possible D match to TRBD2 (5 bases). Germline CDR1 LGHDT, CDR2 YNNKEL (reference sequence). The CDR3 is 15 residues long. Trimming stripped 4 bases from V and 0 bases from J, with 10 bases between. CDR3 nucleotide sequence: TGTGCCAGCAGCCCAGGACTGGACTCCTACAATGAGCAGTTCTTC. Protein: CASSPGLDSYNEQFF.

The V gene is TRBV7-2, the J gene TRBJ1-3; 7 bases align to TRBD1. From germline, CDR1 is SGHTA and CDR2 FQGNSA. The CDR3 runs 19 residues. Germline trimming cut 3 bases from V and 3 bases from J; bases unmatched to any gene: 17. CDR3: CASSFAEDLRQGDGNTIYF. The CDR3 DNA reads TGTGCCAGCAGCTTTGCTGAAGACTTAAGACAGGGTGATGGAAACACCATATATTTT. The full variable domain, rest sourced from reference TRBV7-2 and TRBJ1-3, is GAGVSQSPSNKVTEKGKDVELRCDPISGHTALYWYRQSLGQGLEFLIYFQGNSAPDKSGLPSDRFSAERTGGSVSTLTIQRTQQEDSAVYLCASSFAEDLRQGDGNTIYFGEGSWLTVV.

As DNA, the CDR3 is TGTGCCATCGCGCCCGGGGCGGGCTATGGCTACACCTTC. Translating gives CAIAPGAGYGYTF. The chain combines TRBV10-3 with TRBJ1-2, with D perhaps TRBD1 (5 bases). V was clipped by 8 bases and J by 4 bases, with 14 bases between them. This CDR3 has 13 amino acids. Germline CDR1 reads ENHRY; CDR2 reads SYGVKD.

The chain uses TRBV18 and TRBJ1-2, with D perhaps TRBD1 (5 bases). The V and J ends lost 4 bases and 0 bases respectively, with 12 bases between them. CDR3 length: 15 residues. The germline CDR1 and CDR2 sequences are KGHSH and LQKENI. The CDR3 protein is CASSRGADTNYGYTF. In nucleotides, the CDR3 is TGTGCCAGCTCACGAGGGGCGGATACTAACTATGGCTACACCTTC.

The V call is TRBV12-5, the J call TRBJ1-6; 7 bases agree with TRBD1. Germline lookup yields CDR1 LGHNT and CDR2 FRNRAP. This CDR3 has 13 amino acids. J gave up 8 bases and V 6 bases, and 4 bases lay outside the gene matches. CDR3 nucleotide sequence: TGTGCTAGTGGAAGACAGGGTGATTCACCCCTCCACTTT. This encodes CASGRQGDSPLHF.

The chain links TRBV20-1 to TRBJ2-1; possibly TRBD2 for D (6 bases). The length of the CDR3 is 17 residues. Germline V gene lookup returns CDR1 DFQATT and CDR2 SNEGSKA (reference sequence). V shed 3 bases and J shed 4 bases, with 22 bases lying between them. This CDR3 is CSASKAGTGAGYNEQFF. CDR3 bases: TGCAGTGCTAGTAAGGCCGGTACGGGAGCGGGTTACAATGAGCAGTTCTTC.

The V call is TRBV9, the J call TRBJ2-7, with a weak D call TRBD2 (6 bases). Trimming left V 4 bases short and J 2 bases short, with 19 bases between. From germline, CDR1 is SGDLS and CDR2 YYNGEE. The CDR3 runs 16 residues. The CDR3 protein is CASSPGVGEQTYEQYF. For the CDR3, the DNA is TGTGCCAGCAGCCCGGGGGTAGGGGAACAAACCTACGAGCAGTACTTC.

This clone was detected a few times. The CDR3 coding sequence is TGTGCCAGCAGCTTACTTTCTAGGGGGGCGCGAGAGCAGTTCTTC. Translation: CASSLLSRGAREQFF. The chain couples TRBV11-1 to TRBJ2-1, with D possibly being TRBD1 or TRBD2 (6 bases each). Deletions cut 2 bases from V and 10 bases from J, with 18 bases between. Germline V gives CDR1 SGHAT, CDR2 FQDESV (reference sequence). The CDR3 extends over 15 amino acids.

The V and J genes are TRBV4-3 and TRBJ2-7, with D perhaps TRBD2 (6 bases). Germline-derived CDR1 and CDR2 are LGHNA and YSLEER. The length of the CDR3 is 13 residues. V gave up 1 base and J gave up 5 bases, with 9 bases separating them. As DNA, the CDR3 is TGCGCCAGCAGCCAAGTGGAGGGTAACGAGCAGTACTTC. As protein: CASSQVEGNEQYF.

The chain uses TRBV19 and TRBJ1-1; no reliable D call. Germline lookup yields CDR1 LNHDA and CDR2 SQIVND (reference sequence). CDR3 length: 11 residues. V lost 6 bases and J 5 bases, leaving 7 bases between the germline ends. This chain's CDR3 is CASRLGTEAFF. In DNA, the CDR3 is TGTGCCAGTAGATTAGGGACTGAAGCTTTCTTT. The variable domain in full, with the rest retrieved from reference TRBV19 and TRBJ1-1, is DGGITQSPKYLFRKEGQNVTLSCEQNLNHDAMYWYRQDPGQGLRLIYYSQIVNDFQKGDIAEGYSVSREKKESFPLTVTSAQKNPTAFYLCASRLGTEAFFGQGTRLTVV.

The chain uses TRBV6-6 and TRBJ1-5; TRBD1 matches at 8 bases. The germline V gene has CDR1 MNHNY and CDR2 SVGAGI (reference sequence). The CDR3 consists of 13 residues. Unmatched junction bases numbered 4, after V lost 6 bases and J lost 6 bases. Here the CDR3 reads CASRQGEVQPQHF. In DNA, the CDR3 is TGTGCCAGCAGACAGGGGGAGGTTCAGCCCCAGCATTTT.

This clone appeared a single time. The chain uses TRBV19 and TRBJ1-2; possible D gene TRBD1, 6 bases. Between the trimmed V and J ends, which lost 3 bases and 4 bases, there was a span of 15 bases. The germline V gene has CDR1 LNHDA and CDR2 SQIVND (reference sequence). This CDR3 is 15 amino acids long. DNA for the CDR3: TGTGCCAGTAGTATCCAGGGGCGGGTTACCTATGGCTACACCTTC. It codes for CASSIQGRVTYGYTF.

The chain couples TRBV14 to TRBJ1-1; the match to TRBD1 covers 7 bases. CDR3 size: 14 residues. Germline-derived CDR1 and CDR2 are SGHDN and FVKESK. V lost 0 bases and J lost 6; bases outside the gene matches: 4. CDR3: CASSQEMTGPEAFF. CDR3 sequence (DNA): TGTGCCAGCAGCCAAGAGATGACAGGGCCTGAAGCTTTCTTT.

The chain has TRBV7-2 and TRBJ2-5; D unresolved. Germline V gene data show CDR1 as SGHTA and CDR2 as FQGNSA. This CDR3 has 14 residues. V was cut by 5 bases and J by 1 base, with 11 bases left in between. The CDR3 DNA sequence: TGTGCCAGCAGCGCCCGACCTAGCCAAGAGACCCAGTACTTC. It is translated as CASSARPSQETQYF. The complete variable domain, with remaining parts taken from reference TRBV7-2 and TRBJ2-5, reads GAGVSQSPSNKVTEKGKDVELRCDPISGHTALYWYRQSLGQGLEFLIYFQGNSAPDKSGLPSDRFSAERTGGSVSTLTIQRTQQEDSAVYLCASSARPSQETQYFGPGTRLLVL.

The V call is TRBV19, the J call TRBJ1-4; D is unresolved. The CDR3 totals 15 residues. The germline V gene has CDR1 LNHDA and CDR2 SQIVND (reference sequence). Trimming removed 5 bases from V and 8 bases from J, with 18 bases in between. The CDR3 reads CASSFQPFKQEKLFF. CDR3 DNA: TGTGCCAGTAGTTTCCAACCCTTTAAGCAGGAAAAACTGTTTTTT. Together with reference TRBV19 and TRBJ1-4, the CDR3 gives the full variable domain: DGGITQSPKYLFRKEGQNVTLSCEQNLNHDAMYWYRQDPGQGLRLIYYSQIVNDFQKGDIAEGYSVSREKKESFPLTVTSAQKNPTAFYLCASSFQPFKQEKLFFGSGTQLSVL.

The V and J genes are TRBV4-3 and TRBJ1-6; D gene unclear. Germline V gives CDR1 LGHNA, CDR2 YSLEER. V lost 1 base to trimming and J lost 10 bases, with 14 bases between them. This CDR3 is built from 15 residues. Here the CDR3 DNA reads TGCGCCAGCAGCCAAGTAACCGGCTATCTCTCACCCCTCCACTTT. This encodes CASSQVTGYLSPLHF.

The chain combines TRBV28 with TRBJ1-5, with D uncertain. Germline-derived CDR1 and CDR2 are MDHEN and SYDVKM. This CDR3 contains 16 residues. V was clipped by 4 bases and J by 4 bases, with 17 bases between them. The CDR3 is CASSSPIPSLNQPQHF. The CDR3 DNA sequence: TGTGCCAGCAGTTCCCCTATACCATCCCTTAATCAGCCCCAGCATTTT.

The chain links TRBV4-1 to TRBJ2-7; the D is unclear. Looked up from germline, CDR1 is MGHRA and CDR2 is YSYEKL. The germline V and J ends were trimmed by 4 bases and 6 bases, with 19 bases remaining between them. CDR3 size: 15 residues. The CDR3 reads CASSLTPDRLTEQYF. The CDR3 nucleotides are TGCGCCAGCAGCCTCACCCCTGATAGGCTAACCGAGCAGTACTTC.

The chain links TRBV4-1 to TRBJ2-3; the match to TRBD2 covers 15 bases. This CDR3 spans 15 amino acids. Germline assignment: CDR1 MGHRA and CDR2 YSYEKL. V lost 4 bases, J lost 6 bases, and 2 bases stayed unmatched. In DNA form, the CDR3 reads TGCGCCAGCAGCCCCGGGACTAGCGGGAGGGATACGCAGTATTTT. Its translation: CASSPGTSGRDTQYF.

This chain joins TRBV5-6 and TRBJ1-2; the match to TRBD1 covers 7 bases. The CDR3 runs 15 residues. CDR1 is SGHDT, CDR2 YYEEEE, per germline. J gave up 4 bases and V 0 bases, and 6 bases lay outside the gene matches. CDR3 protein: CASSLAQGGLYGYTF. CDR3 bases: TGTGCCAGCAGCTTGGCCCAAGGGGGCCTCTATGGCTACACCTTC.

J is TRBJ1-2 and V is TRBV18; no definite D call. The ends were cut back, 0 bases at V and 7 bases at J, with 12 bases in the middle. This CDR3 spans 14 amino acids. Germline V gives CDR1 KGHSH, CDR2 LQKENI. CDR3 protein: CASSPPSEGSGYTF. CDR3 nucleotide sequence: TGTGCCAGCTCACCACCGTCAGAGGGAAGTGGCTACACCTTC.